A selection of T cell receptor beta chains follows, all from one sample in a study of blood T cells in healthy people across ages. TCRdb ran MiXCR on the 5' RACE reads and lists one entry per CDR3 protein. Here the sample spans about 1.4 million distinct CDR3 sequences, roughly 59% being singletons. Sequencing used blood. The receptors were sampled from a man between 18 and 35 years old in good health. Each CDR3 is given with its conserved first and last residue. Fields, in order: V gene, clone size, J gene, D gene, CDR3 protein, CDR3 DNA. The D gene is left open where the match is weak. Clone size is stated in some rows and not others, as once, few, many or a class when expanded.

TRBV29-1,few,TRBJ2-1,-,CSGRYNEQFF,TGCAGCGGCCGTTACAATGAGCAGTTCTTC
TRBV20-1,-,TRBJ2-7,-,CSAPPSSLTYEQYF,TGCAGTGCTCCCCCCAGCAGCCTAACCTACGAGCAGTACTTC
TRBV7-9,-,TRBJ2-4,TRBD1,CASSWGQSKNIQYF,TGTGCCAGCAGCTGGGGACAGAGCAAAAACATTCAGTACTTC
TRBV12-5,-,TRBJ1-2,TRBD1,CASGLAGQVPYGYTF,TGTGCTAGTGGTTTGGCAGGACAGGTCCCATATGGCTACACCTTC
TRBV6-6,few,TRBJ1-4,-,CASSLRDVVVLEKLFF,TGTGCCAGCAGTCTCAGGGATGTCGTAGTCCTTGAAAAACTGTTTTTT
TRBV11-2,-,TRBJ2-7,-,CASSYQTQGNNEQYF,TGTGCCAGCAGCTATCAGACGCAGGGGAACAATGAGCAGTACTTC
TRBV4-1,-,TRBJ1-5,-,CASSGPGVQPQHF,TGCGCCAGCAGCGGGCCAGGGGTTCAGCCCCAGCATTTT
TRBV6-1,few,TRBJ2-5,-,CASSADPQETQYF,TGTGCCAGCAGTGCAGACCCCCAAGAGACCCAGTACTTC
TRBV6-2/TRBV6-3,-,TRBJ2-7,TRBD2,CASSYRTRGTRPYEQYF,TGTGCCAGCAGTTACCGCACCCGTGGGACTAGACCTTACGAGCAGTACTTC
TRBV15,-,TRBJ2-1,-,CATSRDMKGGRNEQFF,TGTGCCACCAGCAGAGATATGAAGGGGGGCCGCAATGAGCAGTTCTTC
TRBV10-3,-,TRBJ2-7,-,CAIRTVISYEQYF,TGTGCCATTCGGACAGTAATCTCCTACGAGCAGTACTTC
TRBV7-2,-,TRBJ2-5,-,CASSFPRKETQYF,TGTGCCAGCAGCTTCCCTAGAAAAGAGACCCAGTACTTC
TRBV6-5,-,TRBJ2-5,-,CASTNPGQKETQYF,TGTGCCAGCACCAATCCGGGCCAAAAAGAGACCCAGTACTTC
TRBV5-5,few,TRBJ2-1,-,CASSSYTGNEQFF,TGTGCCAGCAGCTCCTATACAGGGAATGAGCAGTTCTTC
TRBV4-1,-,TRBJ2-3,-,CASSQDLGLGTDTQYF,TGCGCCAGCAGCCAAGATTTGGGGTTAGGCACAGATACGCAGTATTTT
TRBV2,-,TRBJ2-3,TRBD2,CASTGGDREGFHTDTQYF,TGTGCCAGCACCGGGGGGGACCGAGAAGGGTTCCACACAGATACGCAGTATTTT
TRBV20-1,-,TRBJ2-2,-,CSPIGLGGGTGELFF,TGCAGTCCCATAGGTTTGGGGGGCGGCACCGGGGAGCTGTTTTTT
TRBV6-2/TRBV6-3,-,TRBJ1-5,TRBD1,CASRGTGLHQPQHF,TGTGCCAGCAGAGGGACAGGGCTTCATCAGCCCCAGCATTTT
TRBV4-1,-,TRBJ2-3,-,CASSQVGVRDTQYF,TGCGCCAGCAGCCAAGTAGGAGTTCGGGATACGCAGTATTTT
TRBV20-1,few,TRBJ1-2,-,CSARDDQGYGYTF,TGCAGTGCACGGGACGACCAGGGTTATGGCTACACCTTC
TRBV5-5,-,TRBJ2-1,-,CASSLGVTRIPANEQFF,TGTGCCAGCAGCTTGGGGGTGACCCGAATTCCGGCGAATGAGCAGTTCTTC
TRBV6-2/TRBV6-3,few,TRBJ2-7,-,CASSKTGTRHEQYF,TGTGCCAGCAGCAAGACAGGGACTCGACACGAGCAGTACTTC
TRBV7-2,-,TRBJ2-5,TRBD2,CASSLAASGPQETQYF,TGTGCCAGCAGCTTAGCGGCTAGCGGGCCACAAGAGACCCAGTACTTC
TRBV29-1,once,TRBJ2-7,TRBD1,CSAQADGTGNHEQYF,TGCAGCGCACAGGCCGACGGGACAGGTAACCACGAGCAGTACTTC
TRBV29-1,-,TRBJ2-7,-,CSVERSGGCEQYF,TGCAGCGTTGAACGGTCTGGGGGCTGCGAGCAGTACTTC
TRBV10-3,-,TRBJ1-4,TRBD1,CAISQTGEEKLFF,TGTGCCATCAGCCAGACAGGGGAGGAAAAACTGTTTTTT
TRBV6-6,-,TRBJ2-1,-,CASSYPQGEQFF,TGTGCCAGCAGTTACCCCCAGGGGGAGCAGTTCTTC
TRBV20-1,-,TRBJ2-1,-,CSADSRINEQFF,TGCAGTGCAGATTCTAGAATCAATGAGCAGTTCTTC
TRBV10-3,-,TRBJ2-3,-,CATQAADTQYF,TGTGCCACCCAGGCCGCAGATACGCAGTATTTT
TRBV6-2/TRBV6-3,-,TRBJ2-7,TRBD1,CASSDGTVNSYEQYF,TGTGCCAGCAGCGACGGGACAGTTAACAGTTACGAGCAGTACTTC
TRBV4-1,few,TRBJ1-1,-,CASSPAGTEAFF,TGCGCCAGCAGCCCCGCAGGCACTGAAGCTTTCTTT
TRBV4-1,few,TRBJ2-1,TRBD2,CASSSLAGDYNEQFF,TGCGCCAGCAGCAGCCTAGCGGGGGACTACAATGAGCAGTTCTTC